This T cell receptor (beta chain) was identified in a study of CD4 and CD8 cells across lung adenocarcinoma regions. The patients had localized lung adenocarcinoma, a non-small cell subtype. TCRdb itself ran the PCR reads through MiXCR, one entry per CDR3 protein. The data contain approximately 5,000 distinct CDR3 sequences, about 50% of them singletons. Sequenced input: CD4+ T cells from the margin of a lung tumor. The receptor's source is a male donor with lung adenocarcinoma. The CD4 and CD8 labels of this study may be unreliable.

The DNA of the CDR3 is TGTGCCAGCAGTCTTTTGACGGGAACCAAAAACACTCAGTATTTT. Translated: CASSLLTGTKNTQYF. This chain joins TRBV27 and TRBJ2-3, with D possibly being TRBD2 (5 bases). The V and J ends lost 5 bases and 12 bases respectively, with 24 bases between them. The CDR3 consists of 15 residues. Germline V CDR1 and CDR2: MNHEY, SMNVEV (reference sequence).